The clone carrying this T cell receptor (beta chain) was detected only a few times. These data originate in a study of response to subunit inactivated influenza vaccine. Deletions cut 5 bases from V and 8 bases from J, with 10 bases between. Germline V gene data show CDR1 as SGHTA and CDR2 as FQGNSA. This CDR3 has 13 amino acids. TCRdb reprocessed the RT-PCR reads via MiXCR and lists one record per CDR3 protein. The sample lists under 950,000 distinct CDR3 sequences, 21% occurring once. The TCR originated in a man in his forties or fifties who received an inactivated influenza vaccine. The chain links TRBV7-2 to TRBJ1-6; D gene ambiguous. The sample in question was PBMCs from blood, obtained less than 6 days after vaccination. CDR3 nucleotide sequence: TGTGCCAGCAGCCCCCAACCCGATTCACCCCTCCACTTT. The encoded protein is CASSPQPDSPLHF.